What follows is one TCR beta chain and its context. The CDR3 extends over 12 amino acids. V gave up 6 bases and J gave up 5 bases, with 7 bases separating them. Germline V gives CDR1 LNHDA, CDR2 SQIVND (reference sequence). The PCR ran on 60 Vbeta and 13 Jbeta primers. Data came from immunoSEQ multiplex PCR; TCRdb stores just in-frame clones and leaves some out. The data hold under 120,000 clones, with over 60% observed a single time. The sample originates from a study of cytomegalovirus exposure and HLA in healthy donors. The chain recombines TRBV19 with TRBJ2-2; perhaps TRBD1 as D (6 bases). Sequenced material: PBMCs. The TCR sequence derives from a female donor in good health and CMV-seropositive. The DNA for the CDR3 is TGTGCCAGTAGAACAGGGACCGGGGAGCTGTTTTTT. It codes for CASRTGTGELFF.